One and the same sample provided the 21 T cell receptor beta chains below, sequenced in a study of blood T cell repertoires in COVID-19. The table came from immunoSEQ multiplex PCR; TCRdb's copy has only in-frame clones and leaves some out. The sample contains approximately 230,000 clones, 65% to 85% of which appear only once. The material sequenced was peripheral blood. The receptor source for this set is a woman aged 40 to 50 with active or convalescent COVID-19.

This rearrangement joins TRBV19 to TRBJ1-4; D gene uncertain. Germline V gene sequence: CDR1 LNHDA, CDR2 SQIVND (reference sequence). V lost 7 bases and J lost 0, with 6 bases in between. The CDR3 is 13 amino acids. The CDR3 here is CASTTATNEKLFF. In DNA form, the CDR3 reads TGTGCCAGTACAACGGCAACTAATGAAAAACTGTTTTTT.

The chain joins TRBV12-3 or TRBV12-4 to TRBJ1-2, with 7 positions matching TRBD1. V was clipped by 5 bases and J by 8 bases; unmatched bases: 8. The CDR3 loop spans 13 amino acids. For the CDR3, the DNA is TGTGCCAGCAGTGTAACAGGGGCTCGAGGCTACACCTTC. It yields the protein CASSVTGARGYTF.

This sequence joins TRBV30 and TRBJ1-4; 11 nucleotides agree with TRBD1. There are 20 residues in the CDR3. Trimming removed 2 bases from V and 0 bases from J; junction bases left unmatched: 14. Germline CDR1 reads GTSNPN; CDR2 reads SVGIG (reference sequence). The CDR3 is CAWSTQPGQGDYSTNEKLFF. DNA for the CDR3: TGTGCCTGGAGTACACAACCGGGACAGGGGGACTATTCAACTAATGAAAAACTGTTTTTT. The whole variable domain, filled in from reference TRBV30 and TRBJ1-4, reads SQTIHQWPATLVQPVGSPLSLECTVEGTSNPNLYWYRQAAGRGLQLLFYSVGIGQISSEVPQNLSASRPQDRQFILSSKKLLLSDSGFYLCAWSTQPGQGDYSTNEKLFFGSGTQLSVL.

Concerning this clone itself: Additional DNA sequences in this sample encode the identical CDR3. The rearrangement uses TRBV7-2 and TRBJ1-1, with D tentatively TRBD1 (5 bases). Germline CDR1 and CDR2: SGHTA and FQGNSA. The V end was cut by 6 bases, the J end by 2 bases, with 13 bases between. This CDR3 region has 14 residues. In DNA, the CDR3 is TGTGCCAGCAGTTTGGGGGGAGTCAACACTGAAGCTTTCTTT. Translating it yields CASSLGGVNTEAFF.

Ten or more counts support this clone. The chain recombines TRBV30 with TRBJ1-1; D not certain. This CDR3 region has 12 residues. Germline V gene data show CDR1 as GTSNPN and CDR2 as SVGIG (reference sequence). V dropped 4 bases and J dropped 0 bases, with 6 bases sitting between them. For the CDR3, the DNA is TGTGCCTGGAAGCTGATGAACACTGAAGCTTTCTTT. The encoded protein is CAWKLMNTEAFF.

This chain joins TRBV25-1 and TRBJ1-1, with D perhaps TRBD1 (5 bases). V shed 4 bases and J shed 1 base, with 16 bases lying between them. Germline V gene sequence: CDR1 MGHDK, CDR2 SYGVNS. The CDR3 has 16 residues. The CDR3, as DNA: TGTGCCAGCAGTGGGGGCCCGACATTGGCGAACACTGAAGCTTTCTTT. This encodes CASSGGPTLANTEAFF. Complete variable domain (other parts from reference TRBV25-1 and TRBJ1-1): EADIYQTPRYLVIGTGKKITLECSQTMGHDKMYWYQQDPGMELHLIHYSYGVNSTEKGDLSSESTVSRIRTEHFPLTLESARPSHTSQYLCASSGGPTLANTEAFFGQGTRLTVV.

In its sample, this clone was seen a few times. The chain uses TRBV20-1 and TRBJ1-1; D uncertain. Germline V gene data show CDR1 as DFQATT and CDR2 as SNEGSKA (reference sequence). V lost 5 bases, J lost 8 bases, and 9 bases lay in between. The CDR3 covers 10 residues. CDR3 sequence: CSAEVGEAFF. For the CDR3, the DNA is TGCAGTGCTGAGGTCGGAGAAGCTTTCTTT.

This rearrangement joins TRBV2 to TRBJ2-7, with D possibly TRBD1 on 5 matching bases. CDR3 length: 16 residues. Germline-derived CDR1 and CDR2 are SNHLY and FYNNEI. Trimming took off 6 bases at V and 0 bases at J, with 18 bases between the two ends. CDR3 DNA sequence: TGTGCCAGCAGGACCCCTTCGGCAGGGATCTCCTACGAGCAGTACTTC. As protein: CASRTPSAGISYEQYF.

This chain links TRBV12-3 or TRBV12-4 with TRBJ1-5; no clear D. V gave up 3 bases and J gave up 3 bases, with 3 bases separating them. CDR3 length: 12 amino acids. Here the CDR3 DNA reads TGTGCCAGCAGTTTTATCAATCAGCCCCAGCATTTT. It codes for CASSFINQPQHF.

This chain joins TRBV11-2 and TRBJ1-4; TRBD1 agrees at 7 bases. The junction had 5 bases not matched to a gene; V was cut back by 6 bases and J by 7 bases. Germline CDR1 SGHAT, CDR2 FQNNGV. This CDR3 region has 13 residues. This chain's CDR3 is CASRRQGTEKLFF. Written as DNA, the CDR3 is TGTGCCAGCAGAAGACAGGGAACTGAAAAACTGTTTTTT.

The chain links TRBV6-1 to TRBJ1-1, with TRBD1 identical over 8 bases. Germline CDR1 and CDR2: MNHNS and SASEGT. This CDR3 contains 15 residues. Unmatched junction bases numbered 6, after V lost 2 bases and J lost 4 bases. The CDR3 spells CASSERQGLSTEAFF. The CDR3 DNA sequence: TGTGCCAGCAGTGAAAGACAGGGGCTGAGCACTGAAGCTTTCTTT.

CDR3 protein: CASSPLPGEFSGYTF. DNA of the CDR3: TGTGCCAGCTCACCACTTCCTGGAGAGTTTAGCGGCTACACCTTC. V gene TRBV18 combines with J gene TRBJ1-2, with D hard to call. There are 15 residues in the CDR3. Between the trimmed V and J ends, which lost 1 base and 8 bases, there was a span of 17 bases. Germline V gene sequence: CDR1 KGHSH, CDR2 LQKENI.

The chain is built from TRBV7-2 and TRBJ2-6; D is possibly TRBD2 (5 bases). Trimming took off 5 bases at V and 2 bases at J, with 16 bases between the two ends. CDR3 size: 17 residues. CDR1 is SGHTA, CDR2 FQGNSA, per germline. The CDR3 coding sequence is TGTGCCAGCAGCCCTAGCCCCGCGGTGACTGGGGCCAACGTCCTGACTTTC. It translates to CASSPSPAVTGANVLTF.

The chain is built from TRBV10-1 and TRBJ2-3; 12 nucleotides line up with TRBD1. The V segment lost 6 bases and the J segment 2 bases; nucleotides outside the gene matches: 3. CDR1 is WNHNN and CDR2 is SYGVQD in the germline V gene (reference sequence). This CDR3 has 15 amino acids. CDR3 protein: CASSGTGGVTDTQYF. The CDR3 coding sequence is TGCGCCAGCAGCGGGACAGGGGGCGTCACAGATACGCAGTATTTT.

CDR3 sequence reads: CASSQDTGAYNEQFF. CDR3 nucleotide sequence: TGTGCCAGCAGCCAAGATACGGGGGCCTACAATGAGCAGTTCTTC. This rearrangement joins TRBV3-1 (or the pseudogene TRBV3-2) to TRBJ2-1; weak D call: TRBD2 (6 bases). The germline V and J ends were trimmed by 0 bases and 2 bases, with 8 bases remaining between them. The CDR3 consists of 15 residues. Per germline, CDR1 LGHDT and CDR2 YNNKEL (reference sequence).

This chain connects TRBV29-1 to TRBJ2-7; TRBD2 aligns across 9 bases. The junction had 9 bases not matched to a gene; V was cut back by 7 bases and J by 2 bases. Germline CDR1 is SQVTM and CDR2 is ANQGSEA. The CDR3 covers 14 residues. Here the CDR3 DNA reads TGCAGCGCTTGGGGACTAGCAGCCGCCTACGAGCAGTACTTC. Translating gives CSAWGLAAAYEQYF.

This clone was counted a few times. V gene TRBV7-5 combines with J gene TRBJ1-4. TRBV7-5 counts as a pseudogene. This CDR3 is built from 20 residues. CDR3 in amino acids: CVRSLASRGQRISRNEKLFF. The CDR3 DNA sequence: TGTGTCAGAAGCTTAGCTAGTAGAGGGCAGCGCATAAGCCGAAATGAAAAACTGTTTTTT.

V and J are TRBV6-4 and TRBJ1-2; tentatively, D is TRBD1 (5 bases). V lost 5 bases and J lost 3, with 10 bases in between. CDR1 is MRHNA and CDR2 is SNTAGT in the germline V gene. The length of the CDR3 is 13 residues. CDR3 in amino acids: CASSQGVDYGYTF. The CDR3 DNA reads as TGTGCCAGCAGTCAGGGTGTAGACTATGGCTACACCTTC.

The rearrangement links TRBV10-3 to TRBJ1-6; perhaps TRBD1 as D (5 bases). The V end lost 3 bases, the J end lost 14 bases, and 14 bases lay between the germline ends. Germline CDR1 reads ENHRY; CDR2 reads SYGVKD. The CDR3 has 13 amino acids. The CDR3 is CAISDSREGTLHF. As DNA, the CDR3 is TGTGCCATCAGTGATAGCAGGGAGGGAACCCTCCACTTT.

The chain is built from TRBV28 and TRBJ1-6; perhaps TRBD1 as D (6 bases). The CDR3 sequence is 14 residues long. Looked up from germline, CDR1 is MDHEN and CDR2 is SYDVKM. The ends were cut back, 6 bases at V and 5 bases at J, with 11 bases in the middle. CDR3 in DNA: TGTGCCAGCAGGCGCGGACAGAATAATTCACCCCTCCACTTT. Protein product: CASRRGQNNSPLHF.

The rearrangement uses TRBV19 and TRBJ2-4, with D perhaps matching TRBD2 (7 bases). The length of the CDR3 is 16 residues. The germline V gene encodes CDR1 LNHDA and CDR2 SQIVND (reference sequence). Trimming shortened V by 6 bases and J by 1 base, and 16 bases separated the two germline ends. The CDR3 here is CASSNTGRDAKNIQYF. The CDR3 region has the DNA TGTGCCAGTAGCAACACAGGGAGGGATGCCAAAAACATTCAGTACTTC. The full variable domain, in which reference TRBV19 and TRBJ2-4 provide the parts outside the CDR3, is DGGITQSPKYLFRKEGQNVTLSCEQNLNHDAMYWYRQDPGQGLRLIYYSQIVNDFQKGDIAEGYSVSREKKESFPLTVTSAQKNPTAFYLCASSNTGRDAKNIQYFGAGTRLSVL.